Presented here are 11 T cell receptor beta chains from one specimen sequenced in a study of control samples from healthy donors and cancer patients (dated by TCRdb to about 2020). To prepare the library, the immunoSEQ multiplex PCR assay was applied. TCRdb stores this immuneACCESS table with in-frame sequences only. Part of the clones is absent; in the studies checked, under half of the shortfall reflects unresolved V genes, and no reason is known for the rest. This sample gives approximately 170,000 clones in total; around 95% of them show up just once. The ten top clones hold over 4% of the sample. Sequences were obtained from blood. The source is a woman aged 55-69 years in good health.

This chain joins TRBV11-2 and TRBJ1-5, with no clear D. The CDR3 consists of 12 residues. The ends were cut back, 5 bases at V and 7 bases at J, with 9 bases in the middle. Germline V lookup: CDR1 SGHAT, CDR2 FQNNGV. CDR3 nucleotide sequence: TGTGCCAGCAGCCAGCTCGGGCAGCCCCAGCATTTT. It yields the protein CASSQLGQPQHF.

The chain has TRBV5-4 and TRBJ2-3; D is perhaps TRBD2 (7 bases). Germline loops: CDR1 SGHNT, CDR2 YYREEE (reference sequence). This CDR3 has 17 residues. The V end was cut by 4 bases, the J end by 5 bases, with 23 bases between. The CDR3 loop is CASSNVGGGGGGDTQYF. The DNA for the CDR3 is TGTGCCAGCAGCAATGTTGGGGGAGGCGGGGGCGGAGATACGCAGTATTTT.

This sequence joins TRBV24-1 and TRBJ1-5; a weak D match, TRBD1 (5 bases). CDR1 is KGHDR and CDR2 is SFDVKD in the germline V gene. The CDR3 consists of 16 residues. V gave up 8 bases and J gave up 4 bases, with 20 bases separating them. Written as DNA, the CDR3 is TGTGCCACCACCGACGGGGGGGAACGAAGAAATCAGCCCCAGCATTTT. The encoded protein is CATTDGGERRNQPQHF.

The chain is built from TRBV2 and TRBJ2-7; D is tentatively TRBD1 or TRBD2 (5 bases each). The germline V and J ends were trimmed by 11 bases and 0 bases, with 14 bases remaining between them. The CDR3 runs 13 residues. Germline V lookup: CDR1 SNHLY, CDR2 FYNNEI. CDR3 bases: TGTGCCTGGGACCGGGGCGACTCCTACGAGCAGTACTTC. This encodes CAWDRGDSYEQYF.

This chain connects TRBV5-1 to TRBJ2-1, with D unclear. Per germline, CDR1 SGHRS and CDR2 YFSETQ. V lost 0 bases and J 10 bases, leaving 17 bases between the germline ends. This CDR3 has 15 residues. CDR3: CASSLAVSGMDEQFF. DNA of the CDR3: TGCGCCAGCAGCTTGGCCGTTTCTGGTATGGACGAGCAGTTCTTC.

The rearrangement uses TRBV12-3 or TRBV12-4 and TRBJ1-2, with D maybe TRBD1 (5 bases). The CDR3 covers 13 residues. The V end was cut by 2 bases, the J end by 7 bases, with 11 bases between. CDR3 nucleotide sequence: TGTGCCAGCAGTTTATTCCCAGGGTTTGGCTACACCTTC. Translating it yields CASSLFPGFGYTF.

The chain combines TRBV4-2 with TRBJ2-2; TRBD2 agrees at 7 bases. The junction had 9 bases not matched to a gene; V was cut back by 2 bases and J by 0 bases. The germline V gene encodes CDR1 LGHNA and CDR2 YNFKEQ. CDR3 length equals 18 residues. This CDR3 reads CASSQSNTGLANTGELFF. CDR3 nucleotides: TGTGCCAGCAGCCAATCAAACACAGGACTAGCGAACACCGGGGAGCTGTTTTTT.

The chain couples TRBV27 to TRBJ1-2; 7 bases fit TRBD1. Germline trimming cut 7 bases from V and 0 bases from J; bases unmatched to any gene: 11. This CDR3 has 16 residues. Germline V CDR1 and CDR2: MNHEY, SMNVEV (reference sequence). The CDR3 sequence is CASTRTGSGPNYGYTF. CDR3 sequence (DNA): TGTGCCAGCACCCGGACAGGCTCGGGTCCTAACTATGGCTACACCTTC.

The chain links TRBV18 to TRBJ2-1, with D perhaps matching TRBD1 (5 bases). The CDR3 spans 14 residues. Looked up from germline, CDR1 is KGHSH and CDR2 is LQKENI. Trimming removed 4 bases at V and 2 bases at J, with 9 bases between. The CDR3 nucleotides read TGTGCCAGCTCACAGACAGCACCCTACAATGAGCAGTTCTTC. Translation gives CASSQTAPYNEQFF.

This chain uses TRBV4-1 with TRBJ1-1, with 11 bases identical to TRBD1. Germline V lookup: CDR1 MGHRA, CDR2 YSYEKL. CDR3 length: 17 amino acids. V lost 1 base, J lost 6 bases, and 10 bases stayed unmatched. CDR3 coding DNA: TGCGCCAGCAGCCAAGTGCCCCGGACAGGGGGCAAGGCTGAAGCTTTCTTT. Translating gives CASSQVPRTGGKAEAFF.

The V call is TRBV7-2, the J call TRBJ2-3; D tentatively fits TRBD1 or TRBD2 (5 bases each). CDR3 length: 14 residues. V lost 5 bases, J lost 2 bases, and 11 bases lay in between. From germline, CDR1 is SGHTA and CDR2 FQGNSA. CDR3 amino acids: CASSPGTHTDTQYF. The CDR3, as DNA: TGTGCCAGCAGCCCCGGGACGCACACAGATACGCAGTATTTT.